Listed here are 9 T cell receptor beta chains from one sample, sequenced in a study of identical twins. TCRdb fed the 5' RACE reads into MiXCR, producing one record per CDR3 protein. The top ten clones hold 1.5% to 2% of a sample with roughly 690,000 distinct CDR3 sequences, 5.5% to 7.5% of them seen once. Sequenced material: naive T cells sorted from blood. Receptors originate from a man aged 18 to 30 in good health.

In regard to this clonotype: This may arise from a read error, as a much more abundant clone is one base away. The chain couples TRBV12-3 or TRBV12-4 to TRBJ1-1; possible D gene TRBD1, 6 bases. The CDR3 contains 15 residues. This chain's CDR3 is CASGFGTRAGTEAFF. The CDR3 nucleotides are TGTGCCAGCGGTTTTGGGACAAGGGCCGGCACTGAAGCTTTCTTT.

The CDR3 sequence: CASSLSPAHTVETQYF. Here the CDR3 DNA reads TGCGCCAGCAGCTTGTCCCCTGCGCATACGGTAGAGACCCAGTACTTC. The rearrangement joins TRBV5-1 to TRBJ2-5; D gene unclear. The length of the CDR3 is 16 residues. Germline V gene lookup returns CDR1 SGHRS and CDR2 YFSETQ. V was shortened by 1 base and J by 4 bases, with 17 bases between the two germline ends.

The V gene is TRBV11-2, the J gene TRBJ2-7, with 12 bases aligning to TRBD2. The CDR3 length is 17 residues. J lost 6 bases, V lost 1 base, and 10 bases had no gene match. CDR1 is SGHAT, CDR2 FQNNGV, per germline. The chain's CDR3 is CASSLGGLAGGPSEQYV. The CDR3 nucleotides are TGTGCCAGCAGCTTAGGAGGTCTAGCGGGAGGGCCCAGCGAGCAGTACGTC.

This clonotype was detected many times. The CDR3 spells CASTSLAGINEKLFF. The CDR3 DNA sequence: TGTGCCAGCACCTCCCTCGCAGGGATTAATGAAAAACTGTTTTTT. This chain joins TRBV12-3 or TRBV12-4 and TRBJ1-4, with a possible D match to TRBD1 (5 bases). Trimming shortened V by 7 bases and J by 4 bases, and 16 bases separated the two germline ends. The CDR3 runs to 15 residues.

This clonotype has more than one count but fewer than ten. The chain carries TRBV6-2 or TRBV6-3 and TRBJ2-7; D might be TRBD2 (6 bases). CDR3 length: 15 residues. Trimming stripped 6 bases from V and 0 bases from J, with 15 bases between. The germline V gene encodes CDR1 MNHEY and CDR2 SVGEGT. CDR3 coding DNA: TGTGCCAGCAGCTATCTAGCGCCGAACTCCTACGAGCAGTACGTC. Protein sequence: CASSYLAPNSYEQYV.

This clonotype was counted at least ten times. The chain combines TRBV6-2 or TRBV6-3 with TRBJ2-4, with D perhaps TRBD1 (6 bases). Germline assignment: CDR1 MNHEY and CDR2 SVGEGT. V dropped 2 bases and J dropped 15 bases, with 14 bases sitting between them. The CDR3 is made up of 12 amino acids. The CDR3 sequence: CASSYGDTRRYF. DNA of the CDR3: TGTGCCAGCAGTTACGGGGACACCCGTCGGTACTTC.

The rearrangement joins TRBV12-3 or TRBV12-4 to TRBJ1-5; weak D call: TRBD1 (6 bases). The CDR3 is 19 residues long. Trimming removed 2 bases at V and 4 bases at J, with 24 bases between. The CDR3 DNA sequence: TGTGCCAGCAGTTTAAGGGGCGGGACTCAGGGGAGTAGGAATCAGCCCCAGCATTTT. This codes for CASSLRGGTQGSRNQPQHF.

Ten or more counts support this clonotype. The genes are TRBV12-3 or TRBV12-4 and TRBJ2-1, with 10 bases that match TRBD2. This CDR3 is 15 amino acids long. V shed 8 bases and J 11 bases; nucleotides not matched to a gene: 15. CDR3 nucleotides: TGTGCCAGCCGAGGGGGGACTAGCGCCCAACCCAAGCAGTTCTTC. Translating it yields CASRGGTSAQPKQFF.

The rearrangement joins TRBV5-5 to TRBJ2-7; D is unclear. The CDR3 loop spans 15 amino acids. In germline, CDR1 is SGHKS, CDR2 YYEKEE (reference sequence). Trimming pared 0 bases from V and 3 bases from J, leaving 13 bases between. As DNA, the CDR3 is TGTGCCAGCAGCTTGGGGGGTCGGGCTTTCTACGAGCAGTACTTC. It encodes CASSLGGRAFYEQYF.